This T cell receptor (beta chain) was identified during a study of T-cell memory formation after mild COVID-19. Study background: TCR clustering was largely donor specific. Study-wide results and limits: The study detected some responding clones in pre-infection memory, suggesting cross-reactive memory joined.

As to this clonotype: Its antigen is unidentified.

Germline-derived CDR1 and CDR2 are LGHNA and YSLEER. CDR3 size: 14 residues. Trimming cost V 2 bases and J 7 bases; bases outside gene matches: 3. TCRdb analysed the 5' RACE reads with MiXCR anew, one entry per CDR3 protein. Of fewer than 95,000 distinct CDR3 sequences in the sample, about 12% were seen once. The sequence came from an adult woman who had mild COVID-19 (a few samples of this study predate the infection). Cell type and time point are not known. Sequenced material: PBMCs or a T cell subset sorted from them (not recorded which). The rearrangement uses TRBV4-3 and TRBJ1-4, with TRBD1 identical over 8 bases. This CDR3 reads CASSQNRGSEKLFF. CDR3 in DNA: TGCGCCAGCAGCCAAAACAGGGGGAGTGAAAAACTGTTTTTT.